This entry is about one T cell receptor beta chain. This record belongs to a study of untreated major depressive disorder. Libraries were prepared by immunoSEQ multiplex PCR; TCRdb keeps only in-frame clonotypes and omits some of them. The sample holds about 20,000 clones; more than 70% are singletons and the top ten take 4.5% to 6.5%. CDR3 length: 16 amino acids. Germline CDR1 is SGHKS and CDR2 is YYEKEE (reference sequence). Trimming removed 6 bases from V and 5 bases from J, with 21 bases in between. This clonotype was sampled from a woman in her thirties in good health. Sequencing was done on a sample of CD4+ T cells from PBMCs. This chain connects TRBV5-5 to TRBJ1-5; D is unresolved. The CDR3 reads CASIRKGFPSHQPQHF. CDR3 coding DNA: TGTGCCAGCATTCGCAAGGGATTTCCCAGCCATCAGCCCCAGCATTTT.